Listed here are 32 T cell receptor beta chains from one sample, sequenced in a study of cytomegalovirus exposure and HLA in healthy donors. PCR used 60 Vbeta primers and 13 Jbeta primers. Data came from immunoSEQ multiplex PCR; TCRdb stores just in-frame clones and leaves some out. This repertoire shows under 200,000 clones, 65% to 85% found once; its top ten account for about 5.6%. Sequencing was carried out using PBMCs. These receptors came from a woman aged 30 to 39 in good health and CMV-seropositive.

The V call is TRBV29-1, the J call TRBJ2-1, with TRBD2 matching 7 bases. V dropped 4 bases and J dropped 9; count of bases not matched to a gene: 9. The CDR3 contains 13 residues. From germline, CDR1 is SQVTM and CDR2 ANQGSEA. Here the CDR3 reads CSVARGGEVEQFF. CDR3 in DNA: TGCAGCGTTGCGCGTGGGGGGGAGGTTGAGCAGTTCTTC.

The chain uses TRBV6-5 and TRBJ2-3; D call uncertain. The CDR3 is made up of 16 amino acids. Germline CDR1 and CDR2: MNHEY and SVGAGI. The germline V and J ends were trimmed by 0 bases and 6 bases, with 16 bases remaining between them. CDR3 sequence (DNA): TGTGCCAGCAGTTACTCTTCCGCGCGGTCGTGGGATACGCAGTATTTT. Amino acids: CASSYSSARSWDTQYF.

The chain joins TRBV5-1 to TRBJ1-5, with TRBD1 identical over 8 bases. CDR1 and CDR2 (germline): SGHRS, YFSETQ. The CDR3 length is 15 residues. V was pared by 4 bases and J by 7 bases, with 10 bases of the junction left unmatched. The CDR3 sequence: CASSIDGQGVQPQHF. For the CDR3, the DNA is TGCGCCAGCAGCATCGATGGACAGGGTGTACAGCCCCAGCATTTT.

The chain links TRBV11-2 to TRBJ2-1; 12 nucleotides agree with TRBD1. Germline CDR1 SGHAT, CDR2 FQNNGV. The CDR3 extends over 15 amino acids. The V and J ends lost 1 base and 8 bases, in that order; junction bases with no gene match: 3. The CDR3 DNA reads as TGTGCCAGCAGCTTAGTAGGGACAGGGGGCGATGAGCAGTTCTTC. This codes for CASSLVGTGGDEQFF.

This clone showed up just a few times. V and J are TRBV28 and TRBJ1-5; 8 nucleotides line up with TRBD1. V was clipped by 3 bases and J by 6 bases; unmatched bases: 10. CDR1 and CDR2 (germline): MDHEN, SYDVKM. The CDR3 is made up of 16 amino acids. Written as DNA, the CDR3 is TGTGCCAGCAGTTTGGGCGAAACAGGGGGAGTTCAGCCCCAGCATTTT. Translation: CASSLGETGGVQPQHF.

The V call is TRBV2, the J call TRBJ2-5; unclear D gene. The V gene's germline CDR1 is SNHLY and CDR2 FYNNEI. V lost 3 bases, J lost 5 bases, and 13 bases lay in between. This CDR3 has 14 amino acids. CDR3 sequence: CASSEFMRHETQYF. CDR3 in DNA: TGTGCCAGCAGTGAGTTCATGCGGCATGAGACCCAGTACTTC.

The chain has TRBV27 and TRBJ1-2, with 12 bases that match TRBD1. This CDR3 has 16 amino acids. Germline CDR1 is MNHEY and CDR2 is SMNVEV (reference sequence). J was trimmed by 5 bases and V by 2 bases; bases with no gene match: 6. CDR3 coding DNA: TGTGCCAGCAGTTTAGATGGGGACAGGGGGCCTTATGGCTACACCTTC. Its translation: CASSLDGDRGPYGYTF.

This clone was found a few times. CDR3 nucleotide sequence: TGTGCCAGTAGTAAGACAGGGTCGTACACTGAAGCTTTCTTT. Residues: CASSKTGSYTEAFF. This chain connects TRBV19 to TRBJ1-1; 7 bases match TRBD1. J gave up 3 bases and V 4 bases, and 5 bases lay outside the gene matches. CDR1 is LNHDA, CDR2 SQIVND, per germline (reference sequence). This CDR3 contains 14 residues.

This rearrangement joins TRBV2 to TRBJ1-5, with D tentatively TRBD1 (6 bases). In germline, CDR1 is SNHLY, CDR2 FYNNEI. The V end was cut by 7 bases, the J end by 2 bases, with 15 bases between. The CDR3 runs to 15 residues. This CDR3 reads CASTLDRKRNQPQHF. As DNA, the CDR3 is TGTGCCAGCACCCTGGACAGAAAACGCAATCAGCCCCAGCATTTT.

The chain has TRBV4-2 and TRBJ2-1; 12 bases are shared with TRBD2. Trimming cost V 0 bases and J 4 bases; bases outside gene matches: 4. Per the germline V gene, CDR1 is LGHNA and CDR2 is YNFKEQ. The CDR3 is 17 amino acids. The CDR3 reads CASSQEDTSGGYNEQFF. CDR3 nucleotides: TGTGCCAGCAGCCAAGAGGATACTAGCGGGGGGTACAATGAGCAGTTCTTC.

The V and J genes are TRBV5-1 and TRBJ2-3; 14 bases line up with TRBD2. Germline values: CDR1 SGHRS, CDR2 YFSETQ. J lost 5 bases, V lost 4 bases, and 6 bases had no gene match. This CDR3 comprises 16 residues. Here the CDR3 DNA reads TGCGCCAGCAGCCCCGGGACTAGCGGGAGTGGAGATACGCAGTATTTT. Its protein product is CASSPGTSGSGDTQYF.

The chain is built from TRBV10-2 and TRBJ1-4, with unresolved D. The CDR3 is 15 residues long. CDR1 WSHSY and CDR2 SAAADI come from the germline V gene. Trimming removed 3 bases at V and 7 bases at J, with 15 bases between. The CDR3 coding sequence is TGCGCCAGCAGTGACTTTGTAGGTCTAGCTGAAAAACTGTTTTTT. Translating gives CASSDFVGLAEKLFF.

This clone was recorded a few times. This chain links TRBV19 with TRBJ1-1; D not certain. V was shortened by 5 bases and J by 6 bases, with 22 bases between the two germline ends. There are 16 residues in the CDR3. CDR1 is LNHDA, CDR2 SQIVND, per germline (reference sequence). This CDR3 reads CASSLYLLLTNAEAFF. The CDR3, as DNA: TGTGCCAGTAGTCTATACCTTCTGTTAACCAACGCTGAAGCTTTCTTT.

V gene TRBV11-2 combines with J gene TRBJ2-7; D gene ambiguous. CDR1 SGHAT and CDR2 FQNNGV come from the germline V gene. CDR3 length: 11 residues. The V end lost 5 bases, the J end lost 6 bases, and 8 bases lay between the germline ends. The CDR3 spells CASSPMAEQYF. The DNA for the CDR3 is TGTGCCAGCAGCCCGATGGCCGAGCAGTACTTC.

The rearrangement joins TRBV6-1 to TRBJ1-3, with D maybe TRBD1 (6 bases). The CDR3 length is 17 residues. V shed 1 base and J shed 0 bases, with 13 bases lying between them. CDR1 and CDR2 (germline): MNHNS, SASEGT. The CDR3 coding sequence is TGTGCCAGCAGTGAAGGGGGGGGCCCCTTCTCTGGAAACACCATATATTTT. This gives the protein CASSEGGGPFSGNTIYF.

This clone has just a few counts. The chain links TRBV4-2 to TRBJ2-1, with TRBD2 identical over 10 bases. Germline assignment: CDR1 LGHNA and CDR2 YNFKEQ. V trimming: 2 bases; J trimming: 1 base; junction bases outside the gene matches: 5. The CDR3 has 17 amino acids. CDR3 bases: TGTGCCAGCAGCCAATACGGAGCGGGGGGGTCCTACAATGAGCAGTTCTTC. Its translation is CASSQYGAGGSYNEQFF.

The genes are TRBV9 and TRBJ2-3, with D uncertain. Trimming stripped 2 bases from V and 6 bases from J, with 7 bases between. Germline V CDR1 and CDR2: SGDLS, YYNGEE. This CDR3 is built from 12 residues. CDR3 loop: CASSVNEDTQYF. In DNA, the CDR3 is TGTGCCAGCAGCGTCAATGAGGATACGCAGTATTTT.

A single count supports this clone. The chain is built from TRBV5-4 and TRBJ1-4; a possible D gene is TRBD1 (5 bases). Germline V gives CDR1 SGHNT, CDR2 YYREEE (reference sequence). The CDR3 loop spans 16 amino acids. Trimming removed 1 base from V and 8 bases from J, with 18 bases in between. Here the CDR3 reads CASSLNPRAQREKLFF. Here the CDR3 DNA reads TGTGCCAGCAGCTTGAACCCCAGGGCCCAACGGGAAAAACTGTTTTTT.

The V call is TRBV5-6, the J call TRBJ2-5; unclear D gene. The germline V and J ends were trimmed by 4 bases and 1 base, with 8 bases remaining between them. The CDR3 runs 13 residues. Germline loops: CDR1 SGHDT, CDR2 YYEEEE. The CDR3: CASSLLPQETQYF. The DNA of the CDR3 is TGTGCCAGCAGCCTACTCCCCCAAGAGACCCAGTACTTC. Based on the CDR3 plus reference TRBV5-6 and TRBJ2-5, the full variable domain is DAGVTQSPTHLIKTRGQQVTLRCSPKSGHDTVSWYQQALGQGPQFIFQYYEEEERQRGNFPDRFSGHQFPNYSSELNVNALLLGDSALYLCASSLLPQETQYFGPGTRLLVL.

The chain carries TRBV19 and TRBJ2-7; tentative D call: TRBD2 (6 bases). V lost 7 bases to trimming and J lost 3 bases, with 16 bases between them. The CDR3 has 14 residues. The germline V gene has CDR1 LNHDA and CDR2 SQIVND (reference sequence). This chain's CDR3 is CASKRWEESYEQYF. DNA of the CDR3: TGTGCCAGTAAACGGTGGGAGGAGAGCTACGAGCAGTACTTC. The complete variable domain, with remaining parts taken from reference TRBV19 and TRBJ2-7, reads DGGITQSPKYLFRKEGQNVTLSCEQNLNHDAMYWYRQDPGQGLRLIYYSQIVNDFQKGDIAEGYSVSREKKESFPLTVTSAQKNPTAFYLCASKRWEESYEQYFGPGTRLTVT.

This chain connects TRBV28 to TRBJ1-2; D ambiguous. The CDR3 length is 13 residues. Trimming removed 2 bases at V and 4 bases at J, with 8 bases between. CDR1 is MDHEN and CDR2 is SYDVKM in the germline V gene. The CDR3 coding sequence is TGTGCCAGCAGTTTAGTGACAAGCTATGGCTACACCTTC. Translated, it gives CASSLVTSYGYTF.

A single count supports this clone. The rearrangement uses TRBV5-6 and TRBJ2-2, with 9 bases that match TRBD1. In germline, CDR1 is SGHDT, CDR2 YYEEEE. V lost 2 bases to trimming and J lost 6 bases; unmatched junction nucleotides: 14. The CDR3 covers 18 residues. The CDR3 DNA reads TGTGCCAGCAGCTTCAAGATGCGGGACAGGGTTATCGCCGGGGAGCTGTTTTTT. Protein product: CASSFKMRDRVIAGELFF. The full variable domain, completed using reference TRBV5-6 and TRBJ2-2, is DAGVTQSPTHLIKTRGQQVTLRCSPKSGHDTVSWYQQALGQGPQFIFQYYEEEERQRGNFPDRFSGHQFPNYSSELNVNALLLGDSALYLCASSFKMRDRVIAGELFFGEGSRLTVL.

This clone has just a few counts. The rearrangement joins TRBV28 to TRBJ2-7, with 7 nucleotides matching TRBD2. Germline values: CDR1 MDHEN, CDR2 SYDVKM. Unmatched junction bases numbered 8, after V lost 2 bases and J lost 4 bases. This CDR3 spans 15 amino acids. CDR3 in amino acids: CASSLSGQGGYEQYF. The CDR3 DNA reads TGTGCCAGCAGTTTAAGTGGTCAGGGAGGGTACGAGCAGTACTTC.

The J gene is TRBJ1-3, the V gene TRBV5-1; D is undetermined. Germline V gene lookup returns CDR1 SGHRS and CDR2 YFSETQ. This CDR3 has 15 amino acids. Trimming cost V 4 bases and J 0 bases, with 11 bases left between them. Here the CDR3 DNA reads TGCGCCAGCAGCCCCCCGGGTAACTCTGGAAACACCATATATTTT. The encoded protein is CASSPPGNSGNTIYF.

This rearrangement joins TRBV7-2 to TRBJ1-5, with 9 bases matching TRBD1. In germline, CDR1 is SGHTA, CDR2 FQGNSA. Trimming at V came to 6 bases and at J to 3 bases, leaving 6 bases not matched to a gene. The CDR3 has 15 residues. CDR3 residues: CASRWTGDVNQPQHF. The CDR3 DNA is TGTGCCAGCAGGTGGACAGGGGACGTCAATCAGCCCCAGCATTTT. Together with reference TRBV7-2 and TRBJ1-5, the CDR3 gives the full variable domain: GAGVSQSPSNKVTEKGKDVELRCDPISGHTALYWYRQSLGQGLEFLIYFQGNSAPDKSGLPSDRFSAERTGGSVSTLTIQRTQQEDSAVYLCASRWTGDVNQPQHFGDGTRLSIL.

This chain joins TRBV7-2 and TRBJ2-7; TRBD1 might be the D (5 bases). CDR3 length: 13 residues. Germline V gene sequence: CDR1 SGHTA, CDR2 FQGNSA. The V and J ends lost 1 base and 4 bases respectively, with 8 bases between them. The CDR3 spells CASSLVSGYEQYF. The CDR3 DNA follows: TGTGCCAGCAGCTTAGTGTCAGGGTACGAGCAGTACTTC.

The chain has TRBV14 and TRBJ1-3, with 7 bases aligning to TRBD1. Unmatched junction bases numbered 10, after V lost 4 bases and J lost 4 bases. The CDR3 spans 16 residues. In germline, CDR1 is SGHDN, CDR2 FVKESK. CDR3 sequence reads: CASSPRDSYFGNTIYF. DNA of the CDR3: TGTGCCAGCAGCCCCCGGGACAGCTACTTCGGAAACACCATATATTTT. The whole variable domain, remainder taken from reference TRBV14 and TRBJ1-3, is EAGVTQFPSHSVIEKGQTVTLRCDPISGHDNLYWYRRVMGKEIKFLLHFVKESKQDESGMPNNRFLAERTGGTYSTLKVQPAELEDSGVYFCASSPRDSYFGNTIYFGEGSWLTVV.

The chain links TRBV5-6 to TRBJ1-2; 7 positions match TRBD1. Germline CDR1 reads SGHDT; CDR2 reads YYEEEE. The V and J ends lost 6 bases and 2 bases, in that order; junction bases with no gene match: 4. CDR3 length: 13 residues. The chain's CDR3 is CASTGTENYGYTF. DNA for the CDR3: TGTGCCAGCACCGGGACAGAGAACTATGGCTACACCTTC.

J is TRBJ1-1 and V is TRBV5-1; unclear D gene. The germline CDR1 and CDR2 sequences are SGHRS and YFSETQ. V dropped 4 bases and J dropped 0 bases, with 10 bases sitting between them. The CDR3 has 14 residues. The CDR3 sequence is CASSPGLLNTEAFF. CDR3 DNA: TGCGCCAGCAGCCCAGGACTCCTGAACACTGAAGCTTTCTTT.

The rearrangement uses TRBV6-1 and TRBJ2-3, with a tentative D call TRBD2 (5 bases). The germline V and J ends were trimmed by 1 base and 4 bases, with 21 bases remaining between them. This CDR3 region has 18 residues. Germline lookup yields CDR1 MNHNS and CDR2 SASEGT. CDR3 sequence (DNA): TGTGCCAGCAGTGAAGGTAAAAGGGCTAGCTGGAGGTCAGATACGCAGTATTTT. Translation gives CASSEGKRASWRSDTQYF.

V gene TRBV6-1 combines with J gene TRBJ1-6; 8 bases match TRBD1. The CDR3 runs 15 residues. Germline lookup yields CDR1 MNHNS and CDR2 SASEGT. V shed 6 bases, J shed 10 bases, and the junction held 11 bases outside the gene matches. CDR3 loop: CASSPPAGGFSPLHF. CDR3 in DNA: TGTGCCAGCAGCCCCCCAGCAGGGGGCTTCTCACCCCTCCACTTT.

V and J are TRBV5-4 and TRBJ2-3, with TRBD2 matching 8 bases. V lost 3 bases, J lost 1 base, and 4 bases stayed unmatched. The germline V gene encodes CDR1 SGHNT and CDR2 YYREEE (reference sequence). The CDR3 covers 15 residues. CDR3 protein: CASSYPAGGTDTQYF. The CDR3 nucleotides are TGTGCCAGCAGCTACCCAGCGGGGGGCACAGATACGCAGTATTTT.